A selection of T cell receptor beta chains follows, all from one sample in a study of cytomegalovirus exposure and HLA in healthy donors. The repertoire was sequenced with immunoSEQ multiplex PCR; TCRdb's copy has only in-frame clones and lacks some. The sample has about 170,000 clones, about 79% seen once. Sequencing was carried out using PBMCs. The receptors originated from a man between 35 and 55 years old in good health and CMV-seropositive. Both conserved end residues are part of each CDR3. Fields, in order: J gene, V gene, clone size, CDR3 length, CDR3 protein. Clone size is stated in some rows and not others, as once, few, many or a class when expanded.

TRBJ1-2,TRBV4-2,-,13,CASSHEAPIGYTF
TRBJ2-3,TRBV15,-,15,CATSRGQGGPDTQYF
TRBJ2-3,TRBV6-1,-,16,CASSEARGAATDTQYF
TRBJ1-4,TRBV4-1,-,16,CASSQDSGVTNEKLFF
TRBJ2-1,TRBV7-2,-,15,CASSPRLAGGDEQFF
TRBJ2-7,TRBV5-4,-,14,CASSSDRGRVEQYF
TRBJ2-7,TRBV30,-,13,CAWGTSGSYEQYF
TRBJ2-5,TRBV5-1,few,15,CASSLSLGQQETQYF
TRBJ2-1,TRBV5-1,-,17,CASSPEGGGASYNEQFF
TRBJ2-3,TRBV5-1,-,17,CASSESLTTSGTDTQYF
TRBJ2-3,TRBV4-2,-,16,CASSQDSAGGTDTQYF
TRBJ2-3,TRBV10-3,-,15,CAISRTSGNTDTQYF
TRBJ2-3,TRBV6-6,-,16,CASSPRQKQSTDTQYF
TRBJ2-7,TRBV27,-,15,CASSWTGMGLYEQYF
TRBJ2-1,TRBV5-1,few,14,CASSSILLRDSQFF
TRBJ2-1,TRBV7-3,-,14,CASSLAGVTNEQFF
TRBJ2-4,TRBV7-3,-,15,CASSLWVRAKNSQYF
TRBJ1-2,TRBV20-1,-,11,CSATTRDGYTF
TRBJ2-7,TRBV7-9,-,15,CASSIPGQGIYEQYF
TRBJ2-3,TRBV29-1,-,14,CSVLPVDGTDTQYF
TRBJ2-1,TRBV6-5,-,14,CASSLSGSYNEQFF
TRBJ2-2,TRBV28,-,15,CASSLVGLEAGELFF
TRBJ2-3,TRBV29-1,-,14,CSVSSGSSTDTQYF
TRBJ1-2,TRBV4-1,-,13,CASSQEGRGGYTF
TRBJ2-3,TRBV11-2,-,15,CASSRNPGGTDTQYF
TRBJ2-6,TRBV19,-,15,CASTAGEAGANVLTF
TRBJ1-1,TRBV21-1,-,14,CASTDKTRNTEAFF
TRBJ2-6,TRBV7-9,-,15,CASSLGGAVPNVLTF
TRBJ2-7,TRBV7-3,-,13,CASSLGASYEQYF
TRBJ2-1,TRBV19,-,18,CASSATGTSGRAYNEQFF
TRBJ2-5,TRBV11-3,-,14,CASARDYYQETQYF
TRBJ2-1,TRBV27,-,16,CASSPLLGGVDNEQFF
TRBJ2-3,TRBV5-1,-,14,CASSNTGVEDTQYF
TRBJ2-7,TRBV11-2,-,13,CASSLLGQGEQYF
TRBJ2-3,TRBV7-2,-,12,CAGSRYTDTQYF
TRBJ1-1,TRBV19,medium-sized,14,CASSIQGGNTEAFF